This TCR beta chain was retrieved from a study of cytomegalovirus exposure and HLA in healthy donors. Looking at the study overall: Early released data comprised around 80 million unique TCRs from HLA-typed donors.

60 Vbeta and 13 Jbeta primers were used in PCR. TCRdb keeps only in-frame clones here, not all; method: immunoSEQ multiplex PCR. The specimen's table records tens of thousands of clones. V was cut by 3 bases and J by 2 bases, with 11 bases left in between. CDR1 GTSNPN and CDR2 SVGIG come from the germline V gene (reference sequence). The CDR3 consists of 13 residues. This TCR came from a man aged 25-45 years in good health and CMV-seronegative. The sequenced sample was PBMCs. The chain employs TRBV30 and TRBJ2-7; TRBD1 is a possible D gene (5 bases). This CDR3 reads CAWRSGATYEQYF. As DNA, the CDR3 is TGTGCCTGGAGAAGTGGGGCCACCTACGAGCAGTACTTC.